The rows below give T cell receptor beta chains drawn from one sample of a study of control samples from healthy donors and cancer patients. Data came from immunoSEQ multiplex PCR; TCRdb stores just in-frame clones and leaves some out. The repertoire holds 150,000 to 200,000 clones, roughly 93% seen once, with more than 1.4% in the top ten. Sequenced sample: blood. Every receptor here comes from a man between 18 and 29 years old in good health. Both conserved end residues are part of each CDR3. The order of the fields is J gene, V gene, D gene, clone size, CDR3 DNA, CDR3 protein. D genes are given only for firm matches. Size is stated for part of the rows, as once, few or many counts, or as a class when the clone is expanded.

>TRBJ1-1|TRBV2|-|-
TGTGCCAGCGTGGAGGGAGGGAACACTGAAGCTTTCTTT
CASVEGGNTEAFF
>TRBJ1-1|TRBV5-5|-|-
TGTGCCAGCAGCTTGATCAGGAACACTGAAGCTTTCTTT
CASSLIRNTEAFF
>TRBJ2-1|TRBV5-1|-|-
TGCGCCAGCAGTTCCGCAGGGTTAACCTACAATGAGCAGTTCTTC
CASSSAGLTYNEQFF
>TRBJ1-2|TRBV5-4|-|-
TGTGCCAGCAGCTTTGGTCAGGACGGTATGCACTATGGCTACACCTTC
CASSFGQDGMHYGYTF
>TRBJ1-1|TRBV12-3/TRBV12-4|-|-
TGTGCCAGCAGGCACAACACTGAAGCTTTCTTT
CASRHNTEAFF
>TRBJ1-2|TRBV19|TRBD1|-
TGTGCCAGTAGTATTCGGCAGGGGGTCTATGGCTACACCTTC
CASSIRQGVYGYTF
>TRBJ2-7|TRBV5-1|TRBD1|-
TGCGCCAGCAGCCCTCGGGACAGGCCCTACGAGCAGTACTTC
CASSPRDRPYEQYF
>TRBJ1-2|TRBV18|TRBD1|-
TGTGCCAGCTCACCAGACCAGGGGGAATATGGCTACACCTTC
CASSPDQGEYGYTF
>TRBJ1-6|TRBV27|TRBD1|-
TGTGCCAGCAGTCCAACACTGGGACAGTTTAATTCACCCCTCCACTTT
CASSPTLGQFNSPLHF
>TRBJ1-1|TRBV5-4|-|few
TGTGCCAGCAGCTTAGGGGGAAATACTGAAGCTTTCTTT
CASSLGGNTEAFF
>TRBJ2-7|TRBV19|TRBD1|-
TGTGCCAGTAAACCAGGACAGGGGAACTACGAGCAGTACTTC
CASKPGQGNYEQYF
>TRBJ1-1|TRBV30|-|-
TGTGCCTGGAGTAACGGGGTGGCTAACGGTGAAGCTTTCTTT
CAWSNGVANGEAFF
>TRBJ1-3|TRBV10-3|-|-
TGTGCCATCAGTGAGATTCCAGAGAAAGCTGGAAACACCATATATTTT
CAISEIPEKAGNTIYF
>TRBJ2-3|TRBV9|TRBD2|-
TGTGCCAGCAGCGCCCTAGATTTAGCGGGAAGCGGCACAGATACGCAGTATTTT
CASSALDLAGSGTDTQYF
>TRBJ1-4|TRBV7-9|TRBD1|-
TGTGCCAGCAGCTTAGAAGCAGGGGGCAGGGAGGGAAAACTGTTTTTT
CASSLEAGGREGKLFF
>TRBJ2-7|TRBV14|-|-
TGTGCCAGCAGCCAGACCCGTAACTTTAAGCAGTACTTC
CASSQTRNFKQYF
>TRBJ2-7|TRBV7-9|-|-
TGTGCCAGCAGCTTAGAGGGGGGGCCCGAGCAGTACTTC
CASSLEGGPEQYF
>TRBJ1-6|TRBV2|-|-
TGTGCCAGCAGTGAGGAGAGCCATTCACCCCTCCACTTT
CASSEESHSPLHF
>TRBJ2-7|TRBV9|-|-
TGTGCCAGCAGCGTTCAACCGAGCTACGAGCAGTACTTC
CASSVQPSYEQYF
>TRBJ2-3|TRBV10-2|-|-
TGCGCCAGCAGTGTAAGTCGGGAAGATACGCAGTATTTT
CASSVSREDTQYF
>TRBJ1-4|TRBV14|-|-
TGTGCCAGCAGACCCGCGGGGGCGCGGGAAAAACTGTTTTTT
CASRPAGAREKLFF
>TRBJ2-6|TRBV18|-|-
TGTGCCAGCTCCGGATCTGGGGCCAACGTCCTGACTTTC
CASSGSGANVLTF
>TRBJ2-6|TRBV19|TRBD1|-
TGTGCCAGTAGTAGCCGTGCGGGACAGGGGGCCCCTGGGGCCAACGTCCTGACTTTC
CASSSRAGQGAPGANVLTF
>TRBJ2-1|TRBV5-6|-|-
TGTGCCAGCAGCTTGGCGGCTGCTCGGACCTACAATGAGCAGTTCTTC
CASSLAAARTYNEQFF
>TRBJ1-2|TRBV29-1|-|-
TGCAGCGCCGGGACATTGGGCTATGGCTACACCTTC
CSAGTLGYGYTF
>TRBJ1-6|TRBV10-3|-|-
TGTGCCATCAGGTCGAGTACAGGGAATTCACCCCTCCACTTT
CAIRSSTGNSPLHF
>TRBJ1-2|TRBV10-2|-|once
TGCGCCAGCAGTCCTCAGACTTATAACTATGGCTACACCTTC
CASSPQTYNYGYTF
>TRBJ2-5|TRBV7-3|-|-
TGTGCCAGCAGCTTAAGCGGAGTGTCGAAGGAGACCCAGTACTTC
CASSLSGVSKETQYF
>TRBJ1-2|TRBV10-3|TRBD1|-
TGTGCCATCAGTGAGTCGGAAGGCCGAAAACAGGGGGCGAATGGCTACACCTTC
CAISESEGRKQGANGYTF
>TRBJ2-7|TRBV28|-|-
TGTGCCAGCAGTTCAATAAAGGGGCTGACCGGGCAGTACTTC
CASSSIKGLTGQYF
>TRBJ1-3|TRBV3-1/TRBV3-2|-|-
TGTGCCAGCAGCGGGGAGGGGACTGGAAACACCATATATTTT
CASSGEGTGNTIYF
>TRBJ2-7|TRBV27|TRBD1|-
TGTGCCAGCAGGGGTTACCGGGACAGCCCCTACCAGCAGTACTTC
CASRGYRDSPYQQYF
>TRBJ2-6|TRBV7-3|-|-
TGTGCCAGCAGCCCGGGTCTTTTCTCTGGGGCCAACGTCCTGACTTTC
CASSPGLFSGANVLTF
>TRBJ2-1|TRBV7-9|TRBD2|-
TGTGCCAGCAGCTTCGGGACTAGCGGGGGGTACAATGAGCAGTTCTTC
CASSFGTSGGYNEQFF
>TRBJ1-5|TRBV4-1|-|-
TGCGCCAGCAGCCAAGAATCGGTCAGGGGCCCTAGTCAGCCCCAGCATTTT
CASSQESVRGPSQPQHF
>TRBJ1-3|TRBV4-1|-|-
TGCGCCAGCAGCAGAAACCCGAACTCTGGAAACACCATATATTTT
CASSRNPNSGNTIYF
>TRBJ2-3|TRBV18|-|-
TGTGCCAGCTCACCGGACGCAGATACGCAGTATTTT
CASSPDADTQYF
>TRBJ1-1|TRBV5-1|-|-
TGCGCCAGCAGCTGGACGGGGATCAGCACTGAAGCTTTCTTT
CASSWTGISTEAFF
>TRBJ1-2|TRBV27|TRBD1|-
TGTGCCAGCAGTCATCAACCGACAGGGGGCGATGGCTACACCTTC
CASSHQPTGGDGYTF
>TRBJ2-4|TRBV18|TRBD2|-
TGTGCCAGCTCACCACCGGAACTAGCGGAAAAAAACATTCAGTACTTC
CASSPPELAEKNIQYF
>TRBJ2-4|TRBV29-1|-|-
TGCAGCGTTGAAGGCATTCAAGGGATTCAGTACTTC
CSVEGIQGIQYF
>TRBJ2-7|TRBV7-9|-|-
TGTGCCAGCAGCTTAGGAGCTTACGAGCAGTACTTC
CASSLGAYEQYF
>TRBJ1-2|TRBV9|-|-
TGTGCCAGCATGGGTCGGGACTATGGCTACACCTTC
CASMGRDYGYTF
>TRBJ2-7|TRBV2|TRBD1|once
TGTGCCAGCAGTGCCGACAGGGAACTACACGAGCAGTACTTC
CASSADRELHEQYF
>TRBJ2-1|TRBV7-9|-|-
TGTGCCAGCAGCGTCCGGGACCGTACCTACGAGGCGTTCTTC
CASSVRDRTYEAFF
>TRBJ1-3|TRBV7-8|TRBD1|-
TGTGCCAGCAGCTGGGACAGGTTCTCTGGAAACACCATATATTTT
CASSWDRFSGNTIYF